These 6 T cell receptor beta chains originate from one sample sequenced in a study of blood T cell repertoires in COVID-19. Libraries were prepared by immunoSEQ multiplex PCR; TCRdb keeps only in-frame clonotypes and omits some of them. The sample carries about 190,000 clones, more than 60% recorded once. Sequencing was carried out using peripheral blood. These receptors were taken from a man over 45 who had recovered from COVID-19.

J is TRBJ2-7 and V is TRBV3-1 (or the pseudogene TRBV3-2), with D tentatively TRBD1 (6 bases). V was pared by 5 bases and J by 4 bases, with 15 bases between. This CDR3 has 14 residues. CDR1 is LGHDT and CDR2 is YNNKEL in the germline V gene (reference sequence). For the CDR3, the DNA is TGTGCCAGCAGCTCACAGGGTAGGACTTACGAGCAGTACTTC. The encoded protein is CASSSQGRTYEQYF.

The sample holds one count of this clone. The CDR3 here is CASSLAGNDNEKLFF. The CDR3 DNA reads TGCGCCAGCAGCTTGGCGGGAAACGATAATGAAAAACTGTTTTTT. J is TRBJ1-4 and V is TRBV5-1; no clear D. The germline V gene encodes CDR1 SGHRS and CDR2 YFSETQ. The ends were cut back, 0 bases at V and 4 bases at J, with 10 bases in the middle. There are 15 residues in the CDR3.

This chain joins TRBV10-3 and TRBJ2-2, with TRBD1 as a possible D gene (6 bases). The germline gives CDR1 ENHRY, CDR2 SYGVKD. The CDR3 has 15 amino acids. V shed 4 bases and J shed 8 bases, with 17 bases lying between them. Written as DNA, the CDR3 is TGTGCCATCAGTGTCACAGGGTCTACTGAGGGGGAGCTGTTTTTT. Translating gives CAISVTGSTEGELFF.

The gene calls are TRBV5-1 and TRBJ2-4; the match to TRBD1 covers 12 bases. CDR3 length: 15 amino acids. V trimming: 0 bases; J trimming: 8 bases; junction bases outside the gene matches: 3. Germline V CDR1 and CDR2: SGHRS, YFSETQ. CDR3 nucleotides: TGCGCCAGCAGCTTGGTGGGACAGGGGGCGGACATTCAGTACTTC. Protein: CASSLVGQGADIQYF.

The chain links TRBV27 to TRBJ2-3; tentatively, D is TRBD1 (6 bases). V was clipped by 5 bases and J by 3 bases, with 15 bases between them. Germline CDR1 MNHEY, CDR2 SMNVEV (reference sequence). The CDR3 has 15 amino acids. The CDR3 DNA is TGTGCCAGCAGTGCCGACAGGAAAATTACAGATACGCAGTATTTT. It yields the protein CASSADRKITDTQYF.

The chain couples TRBV3-1 (or the pseudogene TRBV3-2) to TRBJ2-1; 9 bases line up with TRBD2. Trimming cost V 5 bases and J 9 bases; bases outside gene matches: 14. The CDR3 is made up of 16 amino acids. From germline, CDR1 is LGHDT and CDR2 YNNKEL (reference sequence). CDR3 nucleotides: TGTGCCAGCAGCTTCCAACCCGCGGGAGGGCTCGGTGAGCAGTTCTTC. This gives the protein CASSFQPAGGLGEQFF.